Listed below are T cell receptor beta chains from one sample, sequenced in a study of T cell repertoires in cytomegalovirus infection. MiXCR, run by TCRdb on the reads, gives a single entry per CDR3 protein. The repertoire holds around 71,000 distinct CDR3 sequences, with around 40% as singletons. Their antigen targets remain unknown. The sequencing used CD8+ T cells from cultured PBMCs, collected from culture after CMV antigen stimulation. These receptors all stem from a human donor in good health (CMV status not recorded). Some clones in this sample may be carry-over from other donors' samples. CDR3s include the opening cysteine and the closing phenylalanine or tryptophan. A D gene is named only where the DNA matches it firmly. Part of the rows lack a size; the others show once, few, many or a class for expanded clones.

>TRBV7-9|TRBD1|TRBJ1-4|once
CASSYWTYRGSANEKLFF
TGTGCCAGCAGCTACTGGACCTACAGGGGATCGGCTAATGAAAAACTGTTTTTT
>TRBV5-6|.|TRBJ1-4|few
CASSLYGATNEKLFF
TGTGCCAGCAGCTTGTATGGTGCAACTAATGAAAAACTGTTTTTT
>TRBV7-2|.|TRBJ2-2|.
CASSVGGEYYTGELFF
TGTGCCAGCAGTGTAGGCGGAGAATACTACACCGGGGAGCTGTTTTTT
>TRBV27|TRBD1|TRBJ1-2|.
CASSLARSKGTGGHYGYTF
TGTGCCAGCAGTTTAGCCCGCTCGAAAGGGACAGGGGGGCACTATGGCTACACCTTC
>TRBV27|.|TRBJ1-2|.
CASSSTRVGGFGYGYTF
TGTGCCAGCAGTTCGACGCGAGTTGGGGGCTTTGGCTATGGCTACACCTTC
>TRBV2|.|TRBJ2-1|.
CASLGRPNEQFF
TGTGCCAGCCTAGGGAGGCCGAATGAGCAGTTCTTC
>TRBV10-3|TRBD1|TRBJ2-5|.
CAISETGVQETQYF
TGTGCCATCAGTGAGACAGGGGTACAAGAGACCCAGTACTTC
>TRBV24-1|TRBD1|TRBJ2-1|few
CATSETGTGRNEQFF
TGTGCCACCAGTGAAACCGGGACAGGGCGGAATGAGCAGTTCTTC
>TRBV6-5|TRBD2|TRBJ2-5|.
CASSYPTGGKETQYF
TGTGCCAGCAGTTACCCAACCGGGGGGAAAGAGACCCAGTACTTC
>TRBV7-2|.|TRBJ1-1|medium-sized
CASSLDAGAGTEAFF
TGTGCCAGCAGCTTAGACGCAGGGGCGGGGACTGAAGCTTTCTTT
>TRBV28|TRBD1|TRBJ1-2|.
CASSQIRDSSNYGYTF
TGTGCCAGCAGTCAAATCCGGGACAGCTCTAACTATGGCTACACCTTC
>TRBV19|.|TRBJ2-1|few
CASSTGLHYYNEQFF
TGTGCCAGTAGCACAGGGCTCCATTACTACAATGAGCAGTTCTTC
>TRBV7-8|.|TRBJ1-1|many
CASSFREGEGTEAFF
TGTGCCAGCAGCTTTCGCGAAGGTGAAGGGACTGAAGCTTTCTTT